These 29 T cell receptor beta chains originate from one sample sequenced in a study of shared clonotypes between healthy human individuals (dated by TCRdb to between 2020 and 2021). CD8 naive samples consisted of CD45RO-negative cells that were positively selected for CCR7, yielding a CD45RA+CCR7+ population without TemRA cells. The method behind the library was the immunoSEQ multiplex PCR assay. Sourced from immuneACCESS, this table was stored by TCRdb with only in-frame sequences that have V and J called. A share of the clones is absent; for the studies checked, an unresolved V gene accounts for under half, and the remainder has no known explanation. Counted in this sample were some 2 million clones; approximately 94% of them appeared once. In total, the top ten clones hold 1.2% of the sample. Input material: naive CD8+ T cells sorted from blood. Taken with the paper, the label for cell subset or site translates to: CD45RA+CCR7+. The source of these receptors is a man aged 18 to 29 in good health.

The V call is TRBV10-3, the J call TRBJ2-3; unclear D gene. Looked up from germline, CDR1 is ENHRY and CDR2 is SYGVKD. This CDR3 region has 14 residues. V lost 1 base and J 4 bases, leaving 9 bases between the germline ends. The CDR3 loop reads CAISELAVSDTQYF. The CDR3 DNA is TGTGCCATCAGTGAGTTGGCAGTGTCAGATACGCAGTATTTT.

This chain connects TRBV6-4 to TRBJ1-1; 10 nucleotides match TRBD1. V lost 11 bases, J lost 3 bases, and 9 bases stayed unmatched. This CDR3 region has 14 residues. From germline, CDR1 is MRHNA and CDR2 SNTAGT. CDR3 coding DNA: TGTGCCTCAACGCCGGACAGGGGGTACACTGAAGCTTTCTTT. Protein product: CASTPDRGYTEAFF.

V and J are TRBV27 and TRBJ1-5; weak D call: TRBD1 (6 bases). Trimming left V 5 bases short and J 6 bases short, with 11 bases between. Germline CDR1 MNHEY, CDR2 SMNVEV (reference sequence). The CDR3 loop spans 13 amino acids. The CDR3 loop is CASSATGSQPQHF. Written as DNA, the CDR3 is TGTGCCAGCAGTGCTACAGGGAGTCAGCCCCAGCATTTT.

The rearrangement uses TRBV29-1 and TRBJ2-4, with D tentatively TRBD1 (6 bases). The germline V gene encodes CDR1 SQVTM and CDR2 ANQGSEA. The CDR3 runs 17 residues. Trimming took off 0 bases at V and 3 bases at J, with 18 bases between the two ends. CDR3 nucleotide sequence: TGCAGCGTTGAAGAGACCAGGGGATCTGTAGGCAAAAACATTCAGTACTTC. Its translation: CSVEETRGSVGKNIQYF.

CDR3 sequence: CASSPSDSGGGAQETQYF. The CDR3 region has the DNA TGTGCCAGCAGCCCATCCGACTCGGGCGGGGGGGCTCAAGAGACCCAGTACTTC. The genes are TRBV14 and TRBJ2-5; TRBD2 aligns across 9 bases. With V trimmed by 4 bases and J by 2 bases, 14 bases remained unmatched. Germline V gene sequence: CDR1 SGHDN, CDR2 FVKESK. CDR3 length: 18 residues.

V is TRBV4-1 and J is TRBJ2-7; 9 bases fit TRBD2. This CDR3 region has 14 residues. Trimming cost V 4 bases and J 4 bases; bases outside gene matches: 5. Germline CDR1 MGHRA, CDR2 YSYEKL. CDR3 amino acids: CASSLRAGGYEQYF. As DNA, the CDR3 is TGCGCCAGCAGCCTCAGGGCGGGAGGGTACGAGCAGTACTTC.

This chain joins TRBV5-1 and TRBJ2-7; 12 nucleotides agree with TRBD1. This CDR3 is built from 19 residues. Germline V lookup: CDR1 SGHRS, CDR2 YFSETQ. The V segment lost 3 bases and the J segment 0 bases; nucleotides outside the gene matches: 13. The CDR3 reads CASSYLPGQGAQSSYEQYF. In nucleotides, the CDR3 is TGCGCCAGCAGCTATCTACCGGGACAGGGGGCACAAAGCTCCTACGAGCAGTACTTC.

The chain links TRBV4-1 to TRBJ2-7, with D possibly being TRBD1 or TRBD2 (6 bases each). V was trimmed by 6 bases and J by 0 bases, leaving 9 bases between them. The V gene's germline CDR1 is MGHRA and CDR2 YSYEKL. This CDR3 has 13 amino acids. The CDR3 loop is CASRGGTSYEQYF. CDR3 DNA: TGCGCCAGCAGAGGGGGGACCTCCTACGAGCAGTACTTC.

In this sample, this clone turned up a few times. The gene calls are TRBV4-3 and TRBJ1-1; no firm D call. The CDR3 is 14 residues long. V was trimmed by 3 bases and J by 1 base, leaving 9 bases between them. Germline V CDR1 and CDR2: LGHNA, YSLEER. The CDR3 nucleotides are TGCGCCAGCAGCCACCGTGAGAGGAACACTGAAGCTTTCTTT. It is translated as CASSHRERNTEAFF.

This chain joins TRBV10-2 and TRBJ1-6; 7 nucleotides agree with TRBD1. The CDR3 runs 15 residues. Germline V gene sequence: CDR1 WSHSY, CDR2 SAAADI. V shed 0 bases, J shed 7 bases, and the junction held 3 bases outside the gene matches. The CDR3 loop reads CASSESTGRNSPLHF. The CDR3 region has the DNA TGCGCCAGCAGTGAGTCGACAGGGCGGAATTCACCCCTCCACTTT.

The chain carries TRBV19 and TRBJ2-3; possible D gene TRBD1, 5 bases. The CDR3 is 12 residues long. CDR1 LNHDA and CDR2 SQIVND come from the germline V gene (reference sequence). V dropped 10 bases and J dropped 5 bases, with 13 bases sitting between them. CDR3 nucleotides: TGTGCCACATCAGGGAATGGAGATACGCAGTATTTT. Its protein product is CATSGNGDTQYF.

This sequence joins TRBV6-1 and TRBJ2-7; either TRBD1 or TRBD2 may supply D (5 bases each). Per germline, CDR1 MNHNS and CDR2 SASEGT. V dropped 2 bases and J dropped 3 bases, with 11 bases sitting between them. This CDR3 is 14 amino acids long. CDR3 amino acids: CASSERGSYYEQYF. CDR3 sequence (DNA): TGTGCCAGCAGTGAACGGGGCTCCTACTACGAGCAGTACTTC.

The chain recombines TRBV28 with TRBJ2-3; 11 bases agree with TRBD2. This CDR3 has 15 amino acids. Per the germline V gene, CDR1 is MDHEN and CDR2 is SYDVKM. V lost 3 bases and J lost 1; bases outside the gene matches: 0. DNA for the CDR3: TGTGCCAGCAGTTTTAGCGGGGGGGGCACAGATACGCAGTATTTT. It encodes CASSFSGGGTDTQYF.

This rearrangement joins TRBV7-9 to TRBJ1-5, with D unclear. V lost 3 bases and J lost 4, with 16 bases in between. From germline, CDR1 is SEHNR and CDR2 FQNEAQ (reference sequence). This CDR3 comprises 16 residues. Here the CDR3 DNA reads TGTGCCAGCAGCTTCGGCGAAACAACGGAAAATCAGCCCCAGCATTTT. The encoded protein is CASSFGETTENQPQHF.

This sequence joins TRBV13 and TRBJ2-5, with 8 nucleotides matching TRBD2. The germline gives CDR1 PRHDT, CDR2 FYEKMQ (reference sequence). The V segment lost 7 bases and the J segment 5 bases; nucleotides outside the gene matches: 6. CDR3 size: 13 residues. The CDR3: CASTGGLFETQYF. The CDR3 DNA follows: TGTGCCAGCACGGGAGGGCTCTTTGAGACCCAGTACTTC. Together with reference TRBV13 and TRBJ2-5, the CDR3 gives the full variable domain: AAGVIQSPRHLIKEKRETATLKCYPIPRHDTVYWYQQGPGQDPQFLISFYEKMQSDKGSIPDRFSAQQFSDYHSELNMSSLELGDSALYFCASTGGLFETQYFGPGTRLLVL.

Worth noting for this clone: The same CDR3 arises from other DNA sequences in this sample as well. The gene calls are TRBV27 and TRBJ1-2; no definite D call. The CDR3 has 13 amino acids. Trimming shortened V by 6 bases and J by 4 bases, and 12 bases separated the two germline ends. The germline V gene encodes CDR1 MNHEY and CDR2 SMNVEV (reference sequence). For the CDR3, the DNA is TGTGCCAGCAGCTCCAGAGGGTCCTATGGCTACACCTTC. It codes for CASSSRGSYGYTF.

The sample holds a few counts of this clone. V is TRBV7-9 and J is TRBJ1-3, with TRBD1 matching 8 bases. Unmatched junction bases numbered 6, after V lost 4 bases and J lost 4 bases. The CDR3 runs 15 residues. CDR1 is SEHNR, CDR2 FQNEAQ, per germline (reference sequence). The CDR3 nucleotides read TGTGCCAGCAGCTCCGACAGGGGTCCGGGAAACACCATATATTTT. It yields the protein CASSSDRGPGNTIYF.

This clone came up once. The V gene is TRBV29-1, the J gene TRBJ2-5; D is ambiguous. The J call could be wrong; TRBJ2-7 is a better fit for the DNA end. The CDR3 covers 13 residues. The germline CDR1 and CDR2 sequences are SQVTM and ANQGSEA. CDR3 residues: CSVESEMGYEQYF. CDR3 in DNA: TGCAGCGTTGAAAGTGAGATGGGATACGAGCAGTACTTC.

This chain links TRBV10-3 with TRBJ2-7, with 7 bases fitting TRBD1. The CDR3 is made up of 14 amino acids. Trimming at V came to 2 bases and at J to 2 bases, leaving 3 bases not matched to a gene. The germline CDR1 and CDR2 sequences are ENHRY and SYGVKD. DNA for the CDR3: TGTGCCATCAGTGAGCCCGGGACAGCCTACGAGCAGTACTTC. As protein: CAISEPGTAYEQYF.

This clone was observed a handful of times. V gene TRBV2 combines with J gene TRBJ1-6; no clear D gene. This CDR3 has 15 residues. Trimming took 3 bases from V and 8 from J, leaving 14 bases between them. CDR1 is SNHLY and CDR2 is FYNNEI in the germline V gene. The DNA of the CDR3 is TGTGCCAGCAGTGATGGGTACTCTGGACATTCACCCCTCCACTTT. Residues: CASSDGYSGHSPLHF.

The J gene is TRBJ2-5, the V gene TRBV6-5; D is unresolved. Germline V gives CDR1 MNHEY, CDR2 SVGAGI. Trimming stripped 4 bases from V and 0 bases from J, with 15 bases between. The CDR3 spans 16 residues. The CDR3 loop reads CASSLNFNLYQETQYF. CDR3 nucleotides: TGTGCCAGCAGTTTGAACTTCAACTTGTACCAAGAGACCCAGTACTTC.

The rearrangement uses TRBV27 and TRBJ2-7, with D perhaps TRBD1 or TRBD2 (5 bases each). The V end was cut by 6 bases, the J end by 0 bases, with 9 bases between. Germline CDR1 is MNHEY and CDR2 is SMNVEV (reference sequence). The CDR3 is 13 amino acids. The CDR3 sequence: CASRGTHSYEQYF. The CDR3, as DNA: TGTGCCAGCAGAGGGACCCACTCCTACGAGCAGTACTTC.

A remark on this clone: The same CDR3 is also encoded by other DNA sequences in this sample. The rearrangement links TRBV27 to TRBJ1-4; D ambiguous. Germline CDR1 reads MNHEY; CDR2 reads SMNVEV (reference sequence). This CDR3 has 14 residues. V lost 5 bases and J 2 bases, leaving 9 bases between the germline ends. Here the CDR3 DNA reads TGTGCCAGCAGTCCCCTCGGCACTAATGAAAAACTGTTTTTT. It translates to CASSPLGTNEKLFF.

The chain couples TRBV30 to TRBJ2-5, with TRBD1 matching 8 bases. Germline CDR1 is GTSNPN and CDR2 is SVGIG (reference sequence). With 7 bases clipped from V and 5 bases from J, the junction kept 6 bases outside the gene matches. The length of the CDR3 is 12 residues. CDR3 DNA sequence: TGTGCCTCCTGGACAGGGCGGGAGACCCAGTACTTC. As protein: CASWTGRETQYF.

The chain links TRBV13 to TRBJ1-1, with 8 bases lining up with TRBD1. Germline CDR1 and CDR2: PRHDT and FYEKMQ (reference sequence). CDR3 length: 14 amino acids. V trimming: 4 bases; J trimming: 3 bases; junction bases outside the gene matches: 4. The CDR3 region is CASSSQGADTEAFF. The CDR3 region has the DNA TGTGCCAGCAGCTCCCAGGGGGCTGACACTGAAGCTTTCTTT.

As for this clone: The sample contains more than one DNA sequence encoding this CDR3. The rearrangement joins TRBV27 to TRBJ2-7, with 10 bases matching TRBD1. This CDR3 spans 15 amino acids. Germline V gene sequence: CDR1 MNHEY, CDR2 SMNVEV (reference sequence). V lost 2 bases to trimming and J lost 4 bases; unmatched junction nucleotides: 5. The CDR3 spells CASSLVGTGDYEQYF. For the CDR3, the DNA is TGTGCCAGCAGTTTAGTCGGGACAGGGGATTACGAGCAGTACTTC.

The chain joins TRBV5-5 to TRBJ2-2, with no clear D. Germline assignment: CDR1 SGHKS and CDR2 YYEKEE (reference sequence). This CDR3 comprises 14 residues. Trimming stripped 2 bases from V and 3 bases from J, with 8 bases between. The CDR3 sequence is CASSFGHDTGELFF. CDR3 nucleotides: TGTGCCAGCAGCTTCGGGCACGACACCGGGGAGCTGTTTTTT.

The chain joins TRBV10-2 to TRBJ2-7; D might be TRBD2 (6 bases). Germline V lookup: CDR1 WSHSY, CDR2 SAAADI. V gave up 4 bases and J gave up 1 base, with 11 bases separating them. The CDR3 is 14 residues long. The CDR3 DNA sequence: TGCGCCAGCAGTGTATTAGCGGTATCCTACGAGCAGTACTTC. This gives the protein CASSVLAVSYEQYF.

V usage is TRBV4-1 and J usage is TRBJ2-5; no firm D call. The V end lost 5 bases, the J end lost 5 bases, and 6 bases lay between the germline ends. Germline V gene sequence: CDR1 MGHRA, CDR2 YSYEKL. The CDR3 extends over 11 amino acids. The chain's CDR3 is CASSEEETQYF. In nucleotides, the CDR3 is TGCGCCAGCAGCGAGGAGGAGACCCAGTACTTC.